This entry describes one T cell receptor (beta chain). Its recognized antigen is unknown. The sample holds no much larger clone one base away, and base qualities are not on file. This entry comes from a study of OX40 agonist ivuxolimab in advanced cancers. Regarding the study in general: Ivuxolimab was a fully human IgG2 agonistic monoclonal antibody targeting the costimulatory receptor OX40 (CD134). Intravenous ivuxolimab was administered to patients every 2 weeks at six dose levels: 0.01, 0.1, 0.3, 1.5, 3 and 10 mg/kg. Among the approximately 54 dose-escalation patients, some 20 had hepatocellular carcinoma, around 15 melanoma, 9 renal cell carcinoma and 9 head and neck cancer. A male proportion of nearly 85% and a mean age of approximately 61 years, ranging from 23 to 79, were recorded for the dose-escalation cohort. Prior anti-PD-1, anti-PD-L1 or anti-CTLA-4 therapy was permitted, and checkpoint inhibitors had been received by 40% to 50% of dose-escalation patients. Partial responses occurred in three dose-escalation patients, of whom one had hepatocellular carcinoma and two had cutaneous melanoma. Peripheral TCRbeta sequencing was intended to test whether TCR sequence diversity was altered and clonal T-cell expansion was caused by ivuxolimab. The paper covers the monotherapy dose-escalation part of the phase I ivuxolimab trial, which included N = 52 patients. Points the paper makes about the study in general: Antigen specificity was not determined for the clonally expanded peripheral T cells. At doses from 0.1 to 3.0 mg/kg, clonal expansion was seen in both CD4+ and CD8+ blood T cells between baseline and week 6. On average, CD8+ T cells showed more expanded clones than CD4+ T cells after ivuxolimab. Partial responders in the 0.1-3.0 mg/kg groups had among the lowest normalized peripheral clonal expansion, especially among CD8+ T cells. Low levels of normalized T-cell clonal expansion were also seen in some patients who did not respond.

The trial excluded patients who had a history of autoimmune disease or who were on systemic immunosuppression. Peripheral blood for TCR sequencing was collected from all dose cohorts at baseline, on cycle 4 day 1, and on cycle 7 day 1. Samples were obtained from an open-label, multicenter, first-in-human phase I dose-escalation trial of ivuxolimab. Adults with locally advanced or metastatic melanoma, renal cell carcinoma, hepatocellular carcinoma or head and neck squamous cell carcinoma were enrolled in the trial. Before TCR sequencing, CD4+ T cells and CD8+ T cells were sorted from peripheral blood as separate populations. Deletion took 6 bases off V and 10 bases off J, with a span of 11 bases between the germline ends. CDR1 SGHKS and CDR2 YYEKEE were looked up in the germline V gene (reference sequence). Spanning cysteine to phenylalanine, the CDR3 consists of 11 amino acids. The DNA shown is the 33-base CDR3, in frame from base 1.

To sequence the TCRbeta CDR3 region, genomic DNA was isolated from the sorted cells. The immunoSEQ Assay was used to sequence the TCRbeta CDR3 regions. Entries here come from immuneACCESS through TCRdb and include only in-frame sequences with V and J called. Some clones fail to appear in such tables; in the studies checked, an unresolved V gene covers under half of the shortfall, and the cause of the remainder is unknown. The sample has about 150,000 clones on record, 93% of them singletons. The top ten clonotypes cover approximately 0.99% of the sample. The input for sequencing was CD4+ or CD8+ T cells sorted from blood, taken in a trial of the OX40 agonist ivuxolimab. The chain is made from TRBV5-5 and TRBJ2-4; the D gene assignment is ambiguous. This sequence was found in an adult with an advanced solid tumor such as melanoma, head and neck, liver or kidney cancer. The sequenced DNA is TGTGCCAGCACGGTTGTGGGTATTCAGTACTTC. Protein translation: CASTVVGIQYF.